The next 10 T cell receptor beta chains were all read from a single sample in a study of CD8 T cells in Susac syndrome. An amount of RNA that ranged from about 0.45 to 1 ug was reverse transcribed with random hexamers. TCRdb reprocessed the immunoSEQ multiplex PCR reads via MiXCR and lists one record per CDR3 protein. This sample yields about 85,000 distinct CDR3 sequences, of which 90% to 95% are seen a single time; 0.26% belongs to the top ten. The specimen was CD8+ T cells from PBMCs. The source of these receptors is a human donor in good health.

This chain connects TRBV29-1 to TRBJ1-1, with TRBD1 identical over 8 bases. Trimming took 5 bases from V and 0 from J; bases not matched to a gene: 20. Germline V CDR1 and CDR2: SQVTM, ANQGSEA. CDR3 length equals 19 residues. The CDR3 DNA follows: TGCAGCGTTTTTCTGACAGGGGACCCGATAACGTGGTTGAACACTGAAGCTTTCTTT. Translated: CSVFLTGDPITWLNTEAFF.

This chain links TRBV27 with TRBJ2-7; tentative D call: TRBD1 (6 bases). CDR1 and CDR2 from the germline V gene are MNHEY and SMNVEV (reference sequence). Trimming removed 3 bases from V and 3 bases from J, with 18 bases in between. The CDR3 contains 16 residues. CDR3 loop: CASSFLGAGASYEQYF. As DNA, the CDR3 is TGTGCCAGCAGTTTTTTGGGGGCAGGGGCCAGCTACGAGCAGTACTTC.

This chain uses TRBV3-1 with TRBJ2-3; TRBD2 is a possible D gene (6 bases). Germline V lookup: CDR1 LGHDT, CDR2 YNNKEL (reference sequence). Trimming removed 0 bases from V and 0 bases from J, with 16 bases in between. This CDR3 comprises 18 residues. The CDR3 is CASSQEKGRPISTDTQYF. Here the CDR3 DNA reads TGTGCCAGCAGCCAAGAGAAGGGGAGGCCAATTAGCACAGATACGCAGTATTTT.

This chain uses TRBV6-4 with TRBJ2-3; 10 bases agree with TRBD1. V was clipped by 2 bases and J by 4 bases; unmatched bases: 0. Germline V gene data show CDR1 as MRHNA and CDR2 as SNTAGT. The CDR3 is 14 amino acids. The CDR3 nucleotides read TGTGCCAGCAGTGACGGACAGGGGGCAGATACGCAGTATTTT. Amino acid sequence: CASSDGQGADTQYF.

The J gene is TRBJ2-3, the V gene TRBV6-5, with 7 positions matching TRBD1. With 0 bases clipped from V and 7 bases from J, the junction kept 13 bases outside the gene matches. The V gene's germline CDR1 is MNHEY and CDR2 SVGAGI. The CDR3 spans 17 residues. Here the CDR3 reads CASSYSDRASGMNTQYF. The CDR3 DNA reads TGTGCCAGCAGTTACTCCGACAGGGCCTCGGGAATGAATACGCAGTATTTT.

This chain uses TRBV9 with TRBJ1-1; 7 bases agree with TRBD1. V trimming: 4 bases; J trimming: 2 bases; junction bases outside the gene matches: 8. Germline V gene sequence: CDR1 SGDLS, CDR2 YYNGEE. The CDR3 consists of 15 residues. In DNA, the CDR3 is TGTGCCAGCAGCCAGGGGGACAGTCGCAACACTGAAGCTTTCTTT. It codes for CASSQGDSRNTEAFF.

V usage is TRBV6-5 and J usage is TRBJ2-7; D unresolved. The CDR3 is made up of 12 amino acids. Trimming took 0 bases from V and 9 from J, leaving 9 bases between them. Germline V gives CDR1 MNHEY, CDR2 SVGAGI. The CDR3 coding sequence is TGTGCCAGCAGTTACTCCGGCCAACGGCAGTACTTC. This translates into CASSYSGQRQYF.

The chain couples TRBV4-2 to TRBJ2-1; 9 nucleotides match TRBD1. The CDR3 spans 17 residues. Unmatched junction bases numbered 7, after V lost 1 base and J lost 3 bases. Germline V gene lookup returns CDR1 LGHNA and CDR2 YNFKEQ. The DNA of the CDR3 is TGTGCCAGCAGCCAAGGTCGCCGACAGGGGGGCTACAATGAGCAGTTCTTC. This codes for CASSQGRRQGGYNEQFF.

V usage is TRBV13 and J usage is TRBJ2-1, with a possible D match to TRBD1 (6 bases). The V and J ends lost 1 base and 3 bases respectively, with 16 bases between them. This CDR3 spans 17 amino acids. CDR1 is PRHDT, CDR2 FYEKMQ, per germline (reference sequence). This chain's CDR3 is CASSLDGQNQLYNEQFF. In DNA form, the CDR3 reads TGTGCCAGCAGCTTAGACGGACAGAACCAACTCTACAATGAGCAGTTCTTC.

V usage is TRBV29-1 and J usage is TRBJ1-2, with 8 bases aligning to TRBD1. This CDR3 contains 16 residues. From germline, CDR1 is SQVTM and CDR2 ANQGSEA. V trimming: 0 bases; J trimming: 1 base; junction bases outside the gene matches: 7. The DNA for the CDR3 is TGCAGCGTTGAAGAGGACAGGGCGCGCCTTAACTATGGCTACACCTTC. It translates to CSVEEDRARLNYGYTF.